This entry features one T cell receptor (beta chain) sequence. This clone occurred once. No antigen is known for it. It has no much larger one-base neighbor in the sample; base qualities were not kept. Each collaborating institution followed its own protocols to collect whole blood in K2EDTA tubes. For TCRbeta analysis, collaborators shipped samples in one of three forms: frozen whole blood, isolated PBMCs, or DNA extracted from either of those sample types. This specimen belongs to a study of blood T cell repertoires in COVID-19 (dated by TCRdb to the early 2020s). Concerning the study at large: Collaborator samples came from the United States, Italy and Spain and covered acute and convalescent phases of COVID-19. The repertoires were released in a freely available public database intended as a resource for research on the immune response to SARS-CoV-2. The sample metadata nearly always contained a de-identified subject ID, COVID-19 status, age in years and sex. Subjects who had been exposed to COVID-19, were actively infected with it, or had recovered from it provided the deeply sampled blood TCRbeta repertoires that made up the dataset. Where available, HLA class I and class II types were obtained from metadata supplied by the sample provider rather than from assay-based typing. The prospective study material was composed of cDNA or gDNA derived from T cells, B-cell-depleted T cells, or PBMCs. Samples came from the ongoing ImmuneRACE study (first 160 participants) plus 1,254 subjects from 6 global collaborators. Broad study findings and their caveats: Clinical and demographic metadata were provided uncurated, with the amount varying by source and participant.

The immunoSEQ Assay, a bias-controlled multiplex PCR, was used to amplify TCRbeta CDR3 regions from genomic DNA. Per the authors' processing: The number of nucleated cells in each sample was estimated from the amplification of reference gene primers within the assay. To quantify the absolute abundance of each unique TCRbeta CDR3 rearrangement, sequence reads were collapsed and filtered. For each sample, productive Simpson clonality was calculated by taking the square root of Simpson's diversity index across productive rearrangements. TCRdb holds this immuneACCESS table with in-frame rearrangements only. Some clones are missing; in checked studies, unresolved V genes explain under half, and the rest has no known cause. The V and J calls and clone size were taken over from that table, and D and trimming were inferred from the DNA. This sample is represented by 85,000 to 130,000 clones; approximately 89% of them were singletons. Roughly 0.97% of the sample rests with the top ten.

The CDR3 contains 13 residues, cysteine and phenylalanine counted. CDR3 DNA is the only sequence kept; it has 39 bases, read in frame from the first base. Relative to germline, V is 0 bases shorter and J is 4 bases shorter, with 5 bases between their ends. For CDR1 and CDR2, the germline V gene lists SGHVS and FNYEAQ. The source material was peripheral blood. The V gene is TRBV7-6 and the J gene is TRBJ2-3; the D gene lacks a confident call. The clonotype comes from a man aged 55-75 years with acute or convalescent COVID-19. The DNA sequence is TGTGCCAGCAGCTTAGCTCGAGCAGATACGCAGTATTTT. It specifies CASSLARADTQYF.